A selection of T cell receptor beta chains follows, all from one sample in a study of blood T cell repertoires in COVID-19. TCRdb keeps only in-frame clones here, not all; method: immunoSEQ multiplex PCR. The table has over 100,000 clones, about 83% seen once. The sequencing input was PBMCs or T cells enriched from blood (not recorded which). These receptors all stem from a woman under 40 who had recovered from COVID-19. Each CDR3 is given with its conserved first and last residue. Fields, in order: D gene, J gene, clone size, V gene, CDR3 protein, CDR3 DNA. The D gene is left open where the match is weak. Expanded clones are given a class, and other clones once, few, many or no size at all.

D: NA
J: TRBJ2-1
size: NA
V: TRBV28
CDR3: CASSLAWTALPYNEQFF
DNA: TGTGCCAGCAGTTTGGCCTGGACAGCCCTTCCCTACAATGAGCAGTTCTTC

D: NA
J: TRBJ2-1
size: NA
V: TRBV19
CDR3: CASSIDGPKRTLRNEQFF
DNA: TGTGCCAGTAGTATAGATGGACCAAAGCGGACCCTGAGGAATGAGCAGTTCTTC

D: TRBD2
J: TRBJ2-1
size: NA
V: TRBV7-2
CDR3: CASSFRLAGVYNEQFF
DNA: TGTGCCAGCAGCTTCCGGCTAGCGGGCGTCTACAATGAGCAGTTCTTC

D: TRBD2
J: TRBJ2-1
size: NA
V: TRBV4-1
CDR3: CASSQVGTSVGNEQFF
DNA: TGCGCCAGCAGCCAAGTAGGGACTAGCGTAGGCAATGAGCAGTTCTTC

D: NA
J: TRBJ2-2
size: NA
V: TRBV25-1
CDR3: CASSGRLNTGELFF
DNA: TGTGCCAGCAGTGGCAGGCTAAACACCGGGGAGCTGTTTTTT

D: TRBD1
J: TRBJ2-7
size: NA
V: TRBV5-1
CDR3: CASSLDLDRVAYEQYF
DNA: TGCGCCAGCAGCTTGGACCTAGACAGGGTAGCCTACGAGCAGTACTTC

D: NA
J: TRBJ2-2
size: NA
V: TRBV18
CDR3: CASSPSDPGELFF
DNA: TGTGCCAGCTCACCCTCAGATCCCGGGGAGCTGTTTTTT

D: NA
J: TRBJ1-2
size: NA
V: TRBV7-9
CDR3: CASSPNRVGNYGYTF
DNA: TGTGCCAGCAGCCCCAACAGGGTGGGGAACTATGGCTACACCTTC

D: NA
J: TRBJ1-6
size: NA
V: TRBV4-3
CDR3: CASSQDRVQGGSPLHF
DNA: TGCGCCAGCAGCCAAGATCGTGTACAGGGTGGATCACCCCTCCACTTT

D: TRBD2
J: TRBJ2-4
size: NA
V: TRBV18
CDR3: CASSPLGTSGRNIQYF
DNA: TGTGCCAGCTCACCACTCGGGACTAGCGGGAGGAACATTCAGTACTTC

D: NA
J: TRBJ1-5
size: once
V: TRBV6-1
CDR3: CASSEKTGNQPQHF
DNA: TGTGCCAGCAGTGAGAAGACAGGCAATCAGCCCCAGCATTTT